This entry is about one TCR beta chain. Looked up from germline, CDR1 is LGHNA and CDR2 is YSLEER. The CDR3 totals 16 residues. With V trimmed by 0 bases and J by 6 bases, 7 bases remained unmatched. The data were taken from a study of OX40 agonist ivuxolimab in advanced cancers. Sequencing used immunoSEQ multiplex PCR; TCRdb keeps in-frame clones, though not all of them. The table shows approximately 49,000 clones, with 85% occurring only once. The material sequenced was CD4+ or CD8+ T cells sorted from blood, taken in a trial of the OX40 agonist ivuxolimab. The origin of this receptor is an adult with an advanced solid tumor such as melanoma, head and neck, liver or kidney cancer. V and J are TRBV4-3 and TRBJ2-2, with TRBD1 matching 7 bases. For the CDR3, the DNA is TGCGCCAGCAGCCAAGAGAACAGGGGAATGTCCGGGGAGCTGTTTTTT. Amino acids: CASSQENRGMSGELFF.